This record looks at one T cell receptor (beta chain) sequence and its context. The clone's antigen remains unknown. Per-base quality was not reported, and no clone a single base away is much larger than it. Donors were healthy HIV-negative adults with no recently reported acute infections or vaccinations. Only Caucasian adults living in Nashville, Tennessee, USA were represented among the donors. CD4+ T cells were enriched by magnetic negative selection, after which naive cells were positively selected on CD45RA and the negative fraction was taken as the memory subset. Blood was collected by leukapheresis, and PBMCs were isolated by Ficoll-Histopaque density gradient centrifugation and then cryopreserved in liquid nitrogen vapor phase. Purity and quantity of every magnetically sorted T cell population were checked by analytical flow cytometry. From each sorted fraction, genomic DNA was isolated and quantified by UV absorbance on a Nanodrop 2000c.

TCR CDR3 regions were amplified from genomic DNA by multiplex PCR using the deep immunoSEQ assay. For each cell subset, the extracted genomic DNA was distributed evenly across all wells of several immunoSEQ 96-well plates, and each plate served as one replicate. For sorted subsets, each replicate PCR was loaded with 200 to 250 ng genomic DNA, equivalent to some 31,000 T cell genomes. Purified libraries were quantified with a Qubit 3.0 fluorometer, sized on a Bioanalyzer 2100, and re-quantified with the KAPA Library Quantification kit. Each immunoSEQ 96-well plate was sequenced on its own single-read 150-cycle Illumina NextSeq 550 flow cell. The original pipeline was this. Because only junctional sequences without quality scores were contained in the immunoSEQ output, filtering matching that applied to full-length reads could not be performed. Sequences were annotated with PyIR, a Python wrapper for IgBLAST v1.9, using IMGT germline references to assign V/J genes and CDR3. Reads with weak V/J assignments (E-value above 1e-6), missing CDR3, stop codons, out-of-frame junctions, or ambiguous translated residues were removed. V3J clonotypes were defined as sequences sharing an identical inferred V gene, J gene, and CDR3 amino acid sequence. To compute the percentage overlap between repertoires, the number of shared unique clonotypes was divided by the size of the smaller repertoire. Richness of each repertoire was evaluated using RTK rarefaction, the Chao1 estimator, and Recon v2.1 estimates of unobserved clonotypes. Generation probabilities were computed with OLGA for all TCRbeta clonotypes obtained by the gDNA method from a few donors. TCRdb obtained this table from immuneACCESS and retained in-frame rearrangements with V and J assigned. These tables miss some clones; where compared with another copy, unresolved V genes account for less than half of the shortfall, and the remainder is unexplained. Clone size and the V and J calls come from that table; the DNA yielded D and trimming. In all, the sample holds roughly 2.2 million clones, and 80% to 95% of those were seen once. In total, the top ten clones hold around 0.4% of the sample.

The data derive from a study of shared clonotypes between healthy human individuals (dated by TCRdb to 2018 to 2020). Study-wide context: A couple of women and three men aged 18 to 49 years were included in the cohort. Per donor, three plates each were used for CD4 naive and CD4 memory, two for CD8 naive, and one for CD8 memory. The study deeply sequenced blood TCR repertoires of about five healthy adults to estimate repertoire size and the extent of clonotype sharing between individuals. Libraries were prepared and TCR repertoires were sequenced by different laboratories using diverse techniques, in order to increase sequencing depth and limit assay-specific biases. Each donor's leukapheresis produced roughly between roughly 0.85 and 10 billion PBMCs.

The CDR3 sequence holds 15 residues, the cysteine and phenylalanine included. Just CDR3 DNA is preserved here, 45 bases in frame from base 1. The germline V gene specifies MNHEY as CDR1 and SVGAGI as CDR2. Trimming removed 7 bases from V and 0 bases from J; the gene matches leave 4 bases unexplained. Here is what the overall study found, with its caveats: Even with the large sequencing depth, rarefaction of the sorted-subset datasets indicated that sequencing was incomplete. Pairwise subsampling indicated that sequencing depth was expected to affect the degree of clonotype sharing among donors. The small number of donors limited the genetic and exposure-history diversity represented. Sampling was restricted to blood, and TCR repertoires in tissues likely differ from the TCR repertoires found in blood. Clonotypes shared by all four sorted-subset donors showed higher generation probabilities than non-shared clonotypes. Across four donors, approximately 5% of naive CD4, roughly 3.3% of naive CD8, around 2.5% of memory CD4, and over 0.35% of memory CD8 clonotypes were shared. Estimated clonotype richness was generally larger for naive than for memory subsets.

Here the chain combines TRBV6-5 and TRBJ2-2, with 8 bases matching TRBD1. This clonotype was obtained from a man between 18 and 29 years old in good health. Some clones in this sample may be carry-over from other donors' samples. What was sequenced was naive CD4+ T cells from PBMCs. The cell subset or site tag for this specimen amounts to: CD45RA+ positively selected. For the CDR3, the sequence is CASKRDRSNTGELFF. In nucleotide form, the sequence is TGTGCCAGCAAAAGGGACAGGTCGAACACCGGGGAGCTGTTTTTT.